The 27 T cell receptor beta chains below all came from one sample that was sequenced in a study of T cell responses to AZD1222 COVID-19 vaccine. The table came from immunoSEQ multiplex PCR; TCRdb's copy has only in-frame clones and leaves some out. The sample has 130,000 to 150,000 clones; roughly nine tenths are singletons. The sequencing here drew on peripheral blood, taken on day 0 of AZD1222 vaccination. These receptors originate from an adult in good health.

The gene calls are TRBV14 and TRBJ2-7; D possibly corresponds to TRBD2 (5 bases). The germline gives CDR1 SGHDN, CDR2 FVKESK. This CDR3 has 15 amino acids. V was pared by 2 bases and J by 5 bases, with 16 bases between. The CDR3 DNA is TGTGCCAGCAGCCAACTTAATTCGGGGTCCCACGAGCAGTACTTC. Translation gives CASSQLNSGSHEQYF. Full variable domain (rest looked up from reference TRBV14 and TRBJ2-7): EAGVTQFPSHSVIEKGQTVTLRCDPISGHDNLYWYRRVMGKEIKFLLHFVKESKQDESGMPNNRFLAERTGGTYSTLKVQPAELEDSGVYFCASSQLNSGSHEQYFGPGTRLTVT.

This rearrangement joins TRBV15 to TRBJ1-2, with D possibly being TRBD1 (6 bases). The V end lost 1 base, the J end lost 4 bases, and 13 bases lay between the germline ends. Per the germline V gene, CDR1 is LNHNV and CDR2 is YYDKDF (reference sequence). This CDR3 spans 15 amino acids. CDR3 coding DNA: TGTGCCACCAGCAGAGTGACAGGAGATTCCTATGGCTACACCTTC. Residues: CATSRVTGDSYGYTF.

This clone came up a few times. The CDR3: CASSEQGTSGGYEQYF. The CDR3, as DNA: TGTGCCAGCAGTGAACAGGGGACTAGCGGGGGGTACGAGCAGTACTTC. The V call is TRBV2, the J call TRBJ2-7, with TRBD2 matching 15 bases. CDR1 is SNHLY and CDR2 is FYNNEI in the germline V gene. Losses at the gene ends were 2 bases for V and 4 bases for J; bases not matched to a gene: 3. This CDR3 has 16 residues.

This clone was observed a single time. CDR3 sequence (DNA): TGTGCCAGCAGCTCGACAGGGTCCTACGAGCAGTACTTC. This gives the protein CASSSTGSYEQYF. V gene TRBV7-9 combines with J gene TRBJ2-7; 7 nucleotides agree with TRBD1. The ends lost 4 bases at V and 1 base at J; junction bases unmatched: 1. CDR3 length: 13 amino acids. CDR1 is SEHNR and CDR2 is FQNEAQ in the germline V gene (reference sequence).

The CDR3 region has the DNA TGTGCCAGCAGTCCCGACAGGTGGCGTGGAGAGACCCAGTACTTC. Translating gives CASSPDRWRGETQYF. The chain has TRBV14 and TRBJ2-5; perhaps TRBD1 as D (6 bases). The CDR3 is 15 residues long. CDR1 SGHDN and CDR2 FVKESK come from the germline V gene. V was clipped by 6 bases and J by 4 bases, with 18 bases between them.

V is TRBV9 and J is TRBJ2-1; no clear D. Trimming removed 1 base from V and 9 bases from J, with 8 bases in between. The CDR3 has 12 residues. In germline, CDR1 is SGDLS, CDR2 YYNGEE. In DNA form, the CDR3 reads TGTGCCAGCAGCGTAATCAAGGGTGAGCAGTTCTTC. Its translation: CASSVIKGEQFF.

This chain links TRBV28 with TRBJ1-6, with D hard to call. The CDR3 is made up of 13 amino acids. V was pared by 6 bases and J by 0 bases, with 3 bases between. Germline lookup yields CDR1 MDHEN and CDR2 SYDVKM. Here the CDR3 DNA reads TGTGCCAGCAGACGCTCCTATAATTCACCCCTCCACTTT. It encodes CASRRSYNSPLHF.

With regard to this clone: At one of its ends the junction is not consistent with the germline gene, which may arise from a read error. This chain joins TRBV7-8 and TRBJ2-1; no reliable D call. This CDR3 region has 14 residues. Germline values: CDR1 SGHVS, CDR2 FQNEAQ. This CDR3 reads CASRLELNSDEQFF. CDR3 in DNA: TGTGCCAGCAGATTAGAGTTGAACTCCGATGAGCAGTTCTTC. Using reference TRBV7-8 and TRBJ2-1 for the parts outside the CDR3, the full variable domain is GAGVSQSPRYKVAKRGQDVALRCDPISGHVSLFWYQQALGQGPEFLTYFQNEAQLDKSGLPSDRFFAERPEGSVSTLKIQRTQQEDSAVYLCASRLELNSDEQFFGPGTRLTVL.

The V and J genes are TRBV18 and TRBJ1-1, with 8 bases identical to TRBD1. Per germline, CDR1 KGHSH and CDR2 LQKENI. V was pared by 3 bases and J by 1 base, with 10 bases of the junction left unmatched. There are 17 residues in the CDR3. The CDR3 bases are TGTGCCAGCTCACCGGTCCAGGGGGCTTACGGGAACACTGAAGCTTTCTTT. This encodes CASSPVQGAYGNTEAFF.

This chain uses TRBV4-2 with TRBJ2-7, with 7 bases fitting TRBD2. Trimming cost V 3 bases and J 5 bases; bases outside gene matches: 16. The CDR3 is made up of 17 amino acids. Germline CDR1 is LGHNA and CDR2 is YNFKEQ. Here the CDR3 DNA reads TGTGCCAGCAGCCAGACCTATGGACTAGACAGAGGGAACGAGCAGTACTTC. This encodes CASSQTYGLDRGNEQYF.

The V call is TRBV12-3 or TRBV12-4, the J call TRBJ2-6, with D hard to call. CDR3 length: 13 residues. With 5 bases removed from V and 2 bases from J, the gap between germline ends came to 4 bases. CDR3 region: CASSLAGANVLTF. The CDR3 nucleotides read TGTGCCAGCAGTCTTGCTGGGGCCAACGTCCTGACTTTC.

The chain carries TRBV6-5 and TRBJ2-4, with 7 bases matching TRBD2. The CDR3 has 15 residues. CDR1 is MNHEY and CDR2 is SVGAGI in the germline V gene. V dropped 11 bases and J dropped 1; count of bases not matched to a gene: 11. The CDR3 spells CACGLGGVAKNIQYF. The CDR3 bases are TGTGCCTGCGGACTGGGGGGGGTCGCCAAAAACATTCAGTACTTC.

The gene calls are TRBV25-1 and TRBJ1-6, with 8 nucleotides matching TRBD1. The junction had 1 base not matched to a gene; V was cut back by 6 bases and J by 9 bases. The CDR3 has 12 amino acids. Per the germline V gene, CDR1 is MGHDK and CDR2 is SYGVNS. The CDR3 nucleotides are TGTGCCAGCAGCGACAGGGGTTCACCCCTCCACTTT. This sequence encodes CASSDRGSPLHF.

Notes on this clone: This sample also contains other DNA sequences that code for the same CDR3. This chain joins TRBV19 and TRBJ1-5, with 9 bases fitting TRBD1. The CDR3 is 14 amino acids. Germline lookup yields CDR1 LNHDA and CDR2 SQIVND (reference sequence). With 5 bases clipped from V and 5 bases from J, the junction kept 4 bases outside the gene matches. The CDR3 spells CASSATGGHQPQHF. The CDR3 DNA reads as TGTGCCAGTAGTGCGACAGGGGGGCATCAGCCCCAGCATTTT.

The V and J genes are TRBV6-5 and TRBJ1-3, with D hard to call. The CDR3 contains 13 residues. The germline V gene has CDR1 MNHEY and CDR2 SVGAGI. CDR3 protein: CGGGFNDGNTIYF. The CDR3, as DNA: TGTGGAGGAGGGTTTAATGACGGAAACACCATATATTTT.

V and J are TRBV7-2 and TRBJ1-6; D remains unclear. The length of the CDR3 is 15 residues. The germline CDR1 and CDR2 sequences are SGHTA and FQGNSA. V was pared by 0 bases and J by 5 bases, with 8 bases between. The CDR3 DNA reads as TGTGCCAGCAGCTTAGCATCGGGGAATAATTCACCCCTCCACTTT. Translating it yields CASSLASGNNSPLHF.

The chain recombines TRBV7-6 with TRBJ1-6, with 8 nucleotides matching TRBD1. This CDR3 contains 15 residues. Germline V CDR1 and CDR2: SGHVS, FNYEAQ. Trimming removed 1 base from V and 7 bases from J; junction bases left unmatched: 3. CDR3: CASSLGTGTNSPLHF. The CDR3 DNA reads TGTGCCAGCAGCTTAGGGACAGGGACCAATTCACCCCTCCACTTT.

This sequence joins TRBV28 and TRBJ1-6; D is unclear. Trimming shortened V by 7 bases and J by 7 bases, and 14 bases separated the two germline ends. CDR1 MDHEN and CDR2 SYDVKM come from the germline V gene. The CDR3 extends over 14 amino acids. DNA for the CDR3: TGTGCCAGCAACGGGAGGGTTTGGAATTCACCCCTCCACTTT. It yields the protein CASNGRVWNSPLHF.

V and J are TRBV5-1 and TRBJ1-3, with D unclear. CDR3 size: 13 residues. V dropped 1 base and J dropped 2 bases, with 4 bases sitting between them. CDR1 and CDR2 from the germline V gene are SGHRS and YFSETQ. As DNA, the CDR3 is TGCGCCAGCAGCTTGAGTCCTGGAAACACCATATATTTT. Its translation: CASSLSPGNTIYF.

The chain carries TRBV11-2 and TRBJ1-1; D gene ambiguous. Per the germline V gene, CDR1 is SGHAT and CDR2 is FQNNGV. Trimming took off 1 base at V and 0 bases at J, with 6 bases between the two ends. CDR3 length equals 14 residues. The CDR3 here is CASSLAGLNTEAFF. The CDR3 DNA is TGTGCCAGCAGCTTAGCAGGCTTGAACACTGAAGCTTTCTTT. The full variable domain, its missing parts supplied by reference TRBV11-2 and TRBJ1-1, is EAGVAQSPRYKIIEKRQSVAFWCNPISGHATLYWYQQILGQGPKLLIQFQNNGVVDDSQLPKDRFSAERLKGVDSTLKIQPAKLEDSAVYLCASSLAGLNTEAFFGQGTRLTVV.

CDR3 in amino acids: CASRQGSQPQHF. The DNA of the CDR3 is TGTGCCAGCAGACAGGGGAGCCAGCCCCAGCATTTT. The chain combines TRBV6-5 with TRBJ1-5; 7 nucleotides line up with TRBD1. CDR1 is MNHEY and CDR2 is SVGAGI in the germline V gene. The CDR3 consists of 12 residues. The V gene end was trimmed by 6 bases and the J gene end by 7 bases; junction bases not matched to a gene: 3.

The J gene is TRBJ2-5, the V gene TRBV20-1; weak D call: TRBD2 (6 bases). Germline V gives CDR1 DFQATT, CDR2 SNEGSKA (reference sequence). V lost 6 bases to trimming and J lost 4 bases, with 9 bases between them. CDR3 length: 11 residues. The CDR3, as DNA: TGCAGTGCAGGGACTGTAGAGACCCAGTACTTC. This translates into CSAGTVETQYF.

CDR3 loop: CASSLEQLGKDEDNEQFF. The CDR3 DNA sequence: TGTGCCAGCAGCTTGGAGCAACTAGGAAAGGATGAAGACAATGAGCAGTTCTTC. The chain is built from TRBV5-6 and TRBJ2-1, with D possibly being TRBD2 (5 bases). V lost 0 bases and J 5 bases, leaving 21 bases between the germline ends. The CDR3 covers 18 residues. Germline V CDR1 and CDR2: SGHDT, YYEEEE.

The gene calls are TRBV19 and TRBJ2-1, with 9 bases matching TRBD2. The ends lost 8 bases at V and 3 bases at J; junction bases unmatched: 14. The CDR3 consists of 17 residues. The germline V gene has CDR1 LNHDA and CDR2 SQIVND (reference sequence). CDR3 region: CASRSSGTSSIYNEQFF. CDR3 bases: TGTGCCAGTCGCAGCTCCGGGACTAGCTCTATCTACAATGAGCAGTTCTTC. Full variable domain (remainder filled in from reference TRBV19 and TRBJ2-1): DGGITQSPKYLFRKEGQNVTLSCEQNLNHDAMYWYRQDPGQGLRLIYYSQIVNDFQKGDIAEGYSVSREKKESFPLTVTSAQKNPTAFYLCASRSSGTSSIYNEQFFGPGTRLTVL.

The J gene is TRBJ2-2, the V gene TRBV11-1; D uncertain. CDR3 size: 13 residues. Germline CDR1 and CDR2: SGHAT and FQDESV (reference sequence). Trimming cost V 1 base and J 1 base, with 1 base left between them. CDR3 sequence: CASSLVNTGELFF. The CDR3 nucleotides read TGTGCCAGCAGCTTAGTGAACACCGGGGAGCTGTTTTTT.

The chain recombines TRBV24-1 with TRBJ2-1, with TRBD1 identical over 7 bases. This CDR3 is 17 amino acids long. Germline-derived CDR1 and CDR2 are KGHDR and SFDVKD. V shed 5 bases, J shed 2 bases, and the junction held 11 bases outside the gene matches. This chain's CDR3 is CATSATSGTVPYNEQFF. In DNA, the CDR3 is TGTGCCACCAGTGCCACATCCGGGACAGTCCCCTACAATGAGCAGTTCTTC.

The gene calls are TRBV27 and TRBJ2-3; D ambiguous. The CDR3 spans 18 residues. Trimming cost V 6 bases and J 3 bases, with 25 bases left between them. Per the germline V gene, CDR1 is MNHEY and CDR2 is SMNVEV (reference sequence). DNA of the CDR3: TGTGCCAGCAGCAAGAACCCCCGTGACCGACGGTATACAGATACGCAGTATTTT. Amino acids: CASSKNPRDRRYTDTQYF.